The 24 T cell receptor beta chains presented below share a single source sample, sequenced in a study of T cell repertoires in cytomegalovirus infection. Their recognized antigens are unknown. MiXCR, run by TCRdb on the reads, gives a single entry per CDR3 protein. The data contain about a million distinct CDR3 sequences, approximately 31% of them seen just once; the ten biggest clones take up around 15%. Sequencing used cultured CD8+ T cells from PBMCs, obtained from culture after CMV antigen stimulation. The receptor set was obtained from a human donor in good health (CMV status not recorded). Some clones in this sample may be carry-over from other donors' samples.

The chain is built from TRBV7-4 and TRBJ2-5; unclear D gene. The V gene lost 3 bases and the J gene lost 5 bases, with 10 bases spanning the gap. Germline V gene sequence: CDR1 SGHVT, CDR2 SQSDAQ. The CDR3 is 13 amino acids. This CDR3 is CASSFGYDETQYF. CDR3 bases: TGTGCCAGCAGCTTTGGCTATGACGAGACCCAGTACTTC.

V and J are TRBV6-8 and TRBJ1-1, with 7 bases matching TRBD1. CDR1 MNHGY and CDR2 SAAAGT come from the germline V gene. The CDR3 contains 14 residues. V shed 0 bases and J 7 bases; nucleotides not matched to a gene: 5. This CDR3 is CASSYSGQSIEAFF. CDR3 in DNA: TGTGCCAGCAGTTACTCGGGACAGTCTATTGAAGCTTTCTTT.

This clonotype was observed many times. V usage is TRBV20-1 and J usage is TRBJ2-6; D remains ambiguous. CDR3 length: 15 amino acids. Trimming stripped 0 bases from V and 3 bases from J, with 9 bases between. Germline V gene data show CDR1 as DFQATT and CDR2 as SNEGSKA (reference sequence). This chain's CDR3 is CSARDLNFGANVLTF. The CDR3 DNA sequence: TGCAGTGCTAGAGATTTGAATTTTGGGGCCAACGTCCTGACTTTC.

At least ten counts were recorded for this clonotype. The J gene is TRBJ2-3, the V gene TRBV7-2; the D is unclear. The CDR3 runs to 15 residues. The germline gives CDR1 SGHTA, CDR2 FQGNSA. Trimming removed 1 base at V and 2 bases at J, with 10 bases between. The CDR3 protein is CASSLVQVFTDTQYF. As DNA, the CDR3 is TGTGCCAGCAGCTTAGTCCAGGTGTTCACAGATACGCAGTATTTT.

As regards this clonotype: Germline and junction disagree at one end, which may indicate a read error. The V gene is TRBV12-3 or TRBV12-4, the J gene TRBJ2-4; no reliable D call. The CDR3 is 14 amino acids. Here the CDR3 reads CASSLAWDRNIRYF. The CDR3 DNA reads TGTGCCAGCAGTTTGGCCTGGGATAGAAACATTCGGTACTTC.

This clonotype was seen ten or more times. The V call is TRBV7-6, the J call TRBJ1-6; D is unclear. The CDR3 loop spans 15 amino acids. Germline V lookup: CDR1 SGHVS, CDR2 FNYEAQ. With 1 base removed from V and 4 bases from J, the gap between germline ends came to 8 bases. CDR3 nucleotide sequence: TGTGCCAGCAGCTTAGGGGCGGATTATAATTCACCCCTCCACTTT. Protein sequence: CASSLGADYNSPLHF. Full variable domain (outside the CDR3, taken from reference TRBV7-6 and TRBJ1-6): GAGVSQSPRYKVTKRGQDVALRCDPISGHVSLYWYRQALGQGPEFLTYFNYEAQQDKSGLPNDRFSAERPEGSISTLTIQRTEQRDSAMYRCASSLGADYNSPLHFGNGTRLTVT.

This chain links TRBV7-9 with TRBJ1-5; D unresolved. This CDR3 spans 12 amino acids. V was shortened by 7 bases and J by 1 base, with 5 bases between the two germline ends. Germline CDR1 is SEHNR and CDR2 is FQNEAQ (reference sequence). The CDR3 spells CASTRSNQPQHF. CDR3 bases: TGTGCCAGCACCAGGAGCAATCAGCCCCAGCATTTT.

V and J are TRBV19 and TRBJ1-1; no definite D call. Germline V lookup: CDR1 LNHDA, CDR2 SQIVND (reference sequence). The CDR3 extends over 15 amino acids. Trimming pared 2 bases from V and 4 bases from J, leaving 14 bases between. This chain's CDR3 is CASSILPDLGTEAFF. The CDR3 DNA reads TGTGCCAGTAGTATACTCCCAGACCTGGGCACTGAAGCTTTCTTT.

This clonotype was counted ten times or more. The chain couples TRBV7-2 to TRBJ2-5; 8 bases align to TRBD2. Germline CDR1 reads SGHTA; CDR2 reads FQGNSA. This CDR3 comprises 15 residues. The ends lost 3 bases at V and 2 bases at J; junction bases unmatched: 5. The DNA of the CDR3 is TGTGCCAGCAGCTTCTGGGCGGGGGGACAAGAGACCCAGTACTTC. This translates into CASSFWAGGQETQYF. The full variable domain, completed using reference TRBV7-2 and TRBJ2-5, is GAGVSQSPSNKVTEKGKDVELRCDPISGHTALYWYRQSLGQGLEFLIYFQGNSAPDKSGLPSDRFSAERTGGSVSTLTIQRTQQEDSAVYLCASSFWAGGQETQYFGPGTRLLVL.

The rearrangement joins TRBV2 to TRBJ2-7; D is tentatively TRBD1 or TRBD2 (5 bases each). CDR3 length: 15 amino acids. Trimming left V 6 bases short and J 2 bases short, with 17 bases between. Germline V CDR1 and CDR2: SNHLY, FYNNEI. CDR3 sequence: CASSTTGVGAYEQYV. The CDR3 coding sequence is TGTGCCAGCAGCACAACTGGGGTGGGGGCCTACGAGCAGTACGTC.

The chain combines TRBV19 with TRBJ2-7, with D tentatively TRBD1 (6 bases). V was cut by 6 bases and J by 6 bases, with 15 bases left in between. The CDR3 is 13 residues long. The V gene's germline CDR1 is LNHDA and CDR2 SQIVND (reference sequence). The CDR3 coding sequence is TGTGCCAGTAGCTTCACACAGGGACGCGAGCAGTACTTC. Its translation is CASSFTQGREQYF. Combining the CDR3 with reference TRBV19 and TRBJ2-7 gives the whole variable domain DGGITQSPKYLFRKEGQNVTLSCEQNLNHDAMYWYRQDPGQGLRLIYYSQIVNDFQKGDIAEGYSVSREKKESFPLTVTSAQKNPTAFYLCASSFTQGREQYFGPGTRLTVT.

This clonotype was detected many times. The chain links TRBV6-1 to TRBJ1-2; no definite D call. The CDR3 is 15 amino acids. The ends were cut back, 0 bases at V and 3 bases at J, with 11 bases in the middle. The germline V gene has CDR1 MNHNS and CDR2 SASEGT. Here the CDR3 reads CASSEAQKPYYGYTF. In DNA, the CDR3 is TGTGCCAGCAGTGAAGCGCAGAAGCCCTACTATGGCTACACCTTC.

There are a few counts of this clonotype. This chain links TRBV20-1 with TRBJ2-7; 9 bases map to TRBD1. V trimming: 2 bases; J trimming: 3 bases; junction bases outside the gene matches: 5. The germline gives CDR1 DFQATT, CDR2 SNEGSKA (reference sequence). The CDR3 consists of 14 residues. In DNA, the CDR3 is TGCAGTGCTAGAATGACAGGGGGTCTCTACGAGCAGTACGTC. Amino acid sequence: CSARMTGGLYEQYV.

This chain connects TRBV4-1 to TRBJ1-1, with 7 bases aligning to TRBD1. CDR3 length equals 17 residues. V shed 0 bases, J shed 1 base, and the junction held 8 bases outside the gene matches. In germline, CDR1 is MGHRA, CDR2 YSYEKL. CDR3 loop: CASSQDREGARNTEAFF. The DNA of the CDR3 is TGCGCCAGCAGCCAAGATCGGGAGGGGGCGAGGAACACTGAAGCTTTCTTT.

Ten or more counts support this clonotype. V gene TRBV7-9 combines with J gene TRBJ2-1; 8 positions agree with TRBD1. The germline gives CDR1 SEHNR, CDR2 FQNEAQ (reference sequence). This CDR3 comprises 14 residues. Unmatched junction bases numbered 4, after V lost 0 bases and J lost 9 bases. The CDR3 spells CASSLAQGESEQFF. CDR3 in DNA: TGTGCCAGCAGCTTAGCACAGGGGGAGAGTGAGCAGTTCTTC. The full variable domain, with the rest looked up from reference TRBV7-9 and TRBJ2-1, is DTGVSQNPRHKITKRGQNVTFRCDPISEHNRLYWYRQTLGQGPEFLTYFQNEAQLEKSRLLSDRFSAERPKGSFSTLEIQRTEQGDSAMYLCASSLAQGESEQFFGPGTRLTVL.

This clonotype was observed many times. V usage is TRBV7-8 and J usage is TRBJ1-1; D call uncertain. CDR1 SGHVS and CDR2 FQNEAQ come from the germline V gene. The CDR3 runs 12 residues. Deletions cut 5 bases from V and 7 bases from J, with 11 bases between. The CDR3 here is CASSLVPFEAFF. CDR3 in DNA: TGTGCCAGCAGCCTAGTACCTTTTGAAGCTTTCTTT.

This clonotype occurred a few times. This rearrangement joins TRBV28 to TRBJ1-2; TRBD1 aligns across 7 bases. After removal of 2 bases from V and 0 bases from J, the junction contained 6 bases not matched to a gene. Germline values: CDR1 MDHEN, CDR2 SYDVKM. CDR3 length: 16 amino acids. CDR3 loop: CASSLVQTGTNYGYTF. The CDR3 bases are TGTGCCAGCAGTTTAGTCCAGACAGGGACTAACTATGGCTACACCTTC.

The J gene is TRBJ2-1, the V gene TRBV12-5, with D unresolved. The CDR3 runs 13 residues. V was trimmed by 7 bases and J by 7 bases, leaving 14 bases between them. Germline assignment: CDR1 LGHNT and CDR2 FRNRAP. The CDR3 coding sequence is TGTGCTAGTGCCTATGCGAGCGTTAATGAGCAGTTCTTC. This translates into CASAYASVNEQFF.

This clonotype was observed a handful of times. The chain combines TRBV7-9 with TRBJ2-3; D gene unclear. The germline V and J ends were trimmed by 6 bases and 4 bases, with 8 bases remaining between them. There are 12 residues in the CDR3. The V gene's germline CDR1 is SEHNR and CDR2 FQNEAQ (reference sequence). DNA of the CDR3: TGTGCCAGCAGAGCACCAGCAGATACGCAGTATTTT. Residues: CASRAPADTQYF. Full variable domain (outside the CDR3, taken from reference TRBV7-9 and TRBJ2-3): DTGVSQNPRHKITKRGQNVTFRCDPISEHNRLYWYRQTLGQGPEFLTYFQNEAQLEKSRLLSDRFSAERPKGSFSTLEIQRTEQGDSAMYLCASRAPADTQYFGPGTRLTVL.

Points on this clonotype: The germline gene is not matched at one end of the junction; a read error may be the cause. The chain uses TRBV7-7 and TRBJ2-1, with D possibly TRBD2 on 5 matching bases. This CDR3 comprises 17 residues. Germline CDR1 SSHAT, CDR2 FNYEAQ (reference sequence). The CDR3 DNA is TGTGCTAGCAGCCCAACCTATCGGGGTCACTCCTACAATGAGCAGTTCTTC. It yields the protein CASSPTYRGHSYNEQFF.

The chain links TRBV5-1 to TRBJ1-1; D is perhaps TRBD1 (5 bases). The germline gives CDR1 SGHRS, CDR2 YFSETQ. V lost 1 base, J lost 3 bases, and 10 bases lay in between. This CDR3 is 14 amino acids long. The CDR3 DNA reads as TGCGCCAGCAGCTTGCGGGTGGGACACACTGAAGCTTTCTTT. Protein: CASSLRVGHTEAFF. Using reference TRBV5-1 and TRBJ1-1 for the parts outside the CDR3, the full variable domain is KAGVTQTPRYLIKTRGQQVTLSCSPISGHRSVSWYQQTPGQGLQFLFEYFSETQRNKGNFPGRFSGRQFSNSRSEMNVSTLELGDSALYLCASSLRVGHTEAFFGQGTRLTVV.

This clonotype was seen a few times. This sequence joins TRBV27 and TRBJ1-1; tentative D call: TRBD1 (6 bases). Germline CDR1 reads MNHEY; CDR2 reads SMNVEV (reference sequence). The CDR3 contains 17 residues. The V end was cut by 0 bases, the J end by 6 bases, with 20 bases between. The CDR3 here is CASSLSGGEWSGAEAFF. The CDR3 coding sequence is TGTGCCAGCAGTTTATCAGGGGGAGAGTGGTCGGGGGCTGAAGCTTTCTTT.

This chain connects TRBV7-3 to TRBJ2-3; 8 positions agree with TRBD1. This CDR3 has 16 amino acids. V lost 1 base to trimming and J lost 0 bases; unmatched junction nucleotides: 3. Germline V gene data show CDR1 as SGHTA and CDR2 as FQGTGA. The CDR3 region has the DNA TGTGCCAGCAGCTTAAAGACAGGGGTTAGCACAGATACGCAGTATTTT. It yields the protein CASSLKTGVSTDTQYF.

This clonotype was counted between two and nine times. The rearrangement joins TRBV12-3 or TRBV12-4 to TRBJ2-7, with TRBD2 matching 12 bases. The length of the CDR3 is 17 residues. J gave up 5 bases and V 0 bases, and 8 bases lay outside the gene matches. The CDR3 spells CASSLAGLAGGGDEQYV. CDR3 DNA sequence: TGTGCCAGCAGTTTAGCGGGGCTAGCGGGGGGGGGTGACGAGCAGTACGTC.